The next 28 T cell receptor beta chains were all read from a single sample in a study of Ad26.COV2.S vaccination and SARS-CoV-2 variants. TCRdb keeps only in-frame clones here, not all; method: immunoSEQ multiplex PCR. The sample has roughly 420,000 clones, roughly 90% seen once; the top ten hold about 4%. The treatment: roughly 19 received Ad26.COV2.S at low or high dose, single or two shots; about 5 received placebo; per-sample allocation not given. All samples were drawn on day 63, counting from the first vaccine or placebo injection. The sample in question was peripheral blood, obtained in a trial of Ad26.COV2.S vaccine versus placebo. These receptors were obtained from a person between 18 and 60 years old who received the Ad26.COV2.S COVID-19 vaccine or a placebo.

The chain carries TRBV6-5 and TRBJ1-4; TRBD1 aligns across 7 bases. Per germline, CDR1 MNHEY and CDR2 SVGAGI. The CDR3 loop spans 15 amino acids. The junction had 10 bases not matched to a gene; V was cut back by 5 bases and J by 7 bases. CDR3: CASSKRGRTGEKLFF. The DNA for the CDR3 is TGTGCCAGCAGTAAAAGGGGGCGGACCGGTGAAAAACTGTTTTTT.

This clone came up once. The chain links TRBV5-7 to TRBJ1-2, with no clear D. TRBV5-7 is labeled an ORF, and its function is uncertain. Trimming removed 0 bases from V and 8 bases from J, with 5 bases in between. There are 11 residues in the CDR3. This CDR3 is CASSLEGGYTF. The CDR3 DNA reads TGTGCCAGCAGCTTGGAGGGCGGCTACACCTTC.

The chain uses TRBV6-4 and TRBJ2-3; 11 bases fit TRBD2. Per the germline V gene, CDR1 is MRHNA and CDR2 is SNTAGT. This CDR3 is 15 amino acids long. Losses at the gene ends were 5 bases for V and 6 bases for J; bases not matched to a gene: 7. Here the CDR3 reads CASSPSTSGVDTQYF. CDR3 nucleotide sequence: TGTGCCAGCAGTCCCTCGACTAGCGGGGTGGATACGCAGTATTTT.

The rearrangement joins TRBV11-2 to TRBJ1-4; perhaps TRBD1 as D (6 bases). The CDR3 is made up of 15 amino acids. Germline lookup yields CDR1 SGHAT and CDR2 FQNNGV. The V and J ends lost 5 bases and 3 bases respectively, with 13 bases between them. CDR3 coding DNA: TGTGCCAGCAGCGTCACCGGGACACCTAATGAAAAACTGTTTTTT. It codes for CASSVTGTPNEKLFF.

The V gene is TRBV6-2 or TRBV6-3, the J gene TRBJ2-1; 8 nucleotides match TRBD2. CDR3 size: 15 residues. Trimming cost V 3 bases and J 7 bases; bases outside gene matches: 8. Germline CDR1 reads MNHEY; CDR2 reads SVGEGT. CDR3 sequence: CASSYEAGALNEQFF. DNA for the CDR3: TGTGCCAGCAGTTATGAAGCGGGGGCCCTGAATGAGCAGTTCTTC.

The V call is TRBV6-1, the J call TRBJ1-2; possible D gene TRBD1, 5 bases. Germline CDR1 MNHNS, CDR2 SASEGT. CDR3 length: 15 amino acids. Trimming removed 0 bases at V and 4 bases at J, with 12 bases between. The CDR3: CASSEAGRARYGYTF. CDR3 bases: TGTGCCAGCAGTGAAGCGGGCAGGGCCCGCTATGGCTACACCTTC.

CDR3 bases: TGTGCCAGCAGCTCCCCTAGCGGGGGATCTAACACCGGGGAGCTGTTTTTT. This encodes CASSSPSGGSNTGELFF. The chain uses TRBV7-3 and TRBJ2-2; 10 nucleotides match TRBD2. The CDR3 length is 17 residues. CDR1 and CDR2 from the germline V gene are SGHTA and FQGTGA. The V segment lost 4 bases and the J segment 2 bases; nucleotides outside the gene matches: 7.

V gene TRBV7-8 combines with J gene TRBJ2-7, with 7 bases lining up with TRBD1. CDR3 length equals 16 residues. Germline CDR1 reads SGHVS; CDR2 reads FQNEAQ. The V segment lost 1 base and the J segment 4 bases; nucleotides outside the gene matches: 10. The CDR3 sequence: CASSLGGGAVKYEQYF. CDR3 bases: TGTGCCAGCAGCTTAGGAGGGGGCGCGGTTAAGTACGAGCAGTACTTC.

The rearrangement uses TRBV7-9 and TRBJ1-2; D might be TRBD1 (5 bases). With 4 bases removed from V and 2 bases from J, the gap between germline ends came to 11 bases. Germline CDR1 SEHNR, CDR2 FQNEAQ (reference sequence). The CDR3 consists of 14 residues. CDR3 in amino acids: CASSSPRGNYGYTF. For the CDR3, the DNA is TGTGCCAGCAGCTCCCCGAGGGGAAACTATGGCTACACCTTC.

V is TRBV6-4 and J is TRBJ2-7, with 8 bases fitting TRBD1. The CDR3 totals 16 residues. The V and J ends lost 4 bases and 0 bases, in that order; junction bases with no gene match: 8. Germline CDR1 reads MRHNA; CDR2 reads SNTAGT. The CDR3, as DNA: TGTGCCAGCAGTGGACAGGGGCTCTCTATCTCCTACGAGCAGTACTTC. It codes for CASSGQGLSISYEQYF.

The rearrangement links TRBV4-1 to TRBJ1-5; 7 positions match TRBD1. The CDR3 is made up of 18 amino acids. The J segment lost 0 bases and the V segment lost 1 base, leaving 9 bases of the junction unmatched. Germline CDR1 and CDR2: MGHRA and YSYEKL. The CDR3 DNA is TGCGCCAGCAGCCAAGGTCCCTCCGGGACAGATAGCAATCAGCCCCAGCATTTT. Its protein product is CASSQGPSGTDSNQPQHF.

In this sample, this clone turned up a few times. The J gene is TRBJ1-1, the V gene TRBV2, with 8 nucleotides matching TRBD1. Germline lookup yields CDR1 SNHLY and CDR2 FYNNEI. After removal of 5 bases from V and 2 bases from J, the junction contained 4 bases not matched to a gene. The CDR3 is 14 amino acids. Here the CDR3 DNA reads TGTGCCAGCAGTTGGACAGGGACTAACACTGAAGCTTTCTTT. Protein product: CASSWTGTNTEAFF. Filled out from reference TRBV2 and TRBJ1-1, the complete variable domain reads EPEVTQTPSHQVTQMGQEVILRCVPISNHLYFYWYRQILGQKVEFLVSFYNNEISEKSEIFDDQFSVERPDGSNFTLKIRSTKLEDSAMYFCASSWTGTNTEAFFGQGTRLTVV.

The gene calls are TRBV7-3 and TRBJ2-3; D not certain. The CDR3 is made up of 12 amino acids. Germline V gene lookup returns CDR1 SGHTA and CDR2 FQGTGA. With 6 bases removed from V and 4 bases from J, the gap between germline ends came to 8 bases. The CDR3 region has the DNA TGTGCCAGCAGTGACGCGTCAGATACGCAGTATTTT. It encodes CASSDASDTQYF.

Comments on this clone: Other DNA sequences in the same sample also yield this CDR3. The gene calls are TRBV4-3 and TRBJ1-1, with unresolved D. Trimming took 1 base from V and 1 from J, leaving 10 bases between them. The CDR3 has 15 amino acids. Looked up from germline, CDR1 is LGHNA and CDR2 is YSLEER. The DNA for the CDR3 is TGCGCCAGCAGCCAAGGCGGCGCAGGGAACACTGAAGCTTTCTTT. Translation gives CASSQGGAGNTEAFF.

The chain links TRBV4-3 to TRBJ1-6; possibly TRBD1 for D (6 bases). The V gene's germline CDR1 is LGHNA and CDR2 YSLEER. V lost 0 bases and J 9 bases, leaving 21 bases between the germline ends. The CDR3 contains 18 residues. CDR3 protein: CASSQELVGGIGSSPLHF. CDR3 coding DNA: TGCGCCAGCAGCCAAGAATTGGTCGGGGGCATAGGGAGTTCACCCCTCCACTTT.

The chain uses TRBV9 and TRBJ2-3; 12 positions agree with TRBD2. Germline V lookup: CDR1 SGDLS, CDR2 YYNGEE. V lost 3 bases, J lost 2 bases, and 7 bases stayed unmatched. The CDR3 loop spans 17 amino acids. The CDR3 DNA reads TGTGCCAGCAGCGGTACTAGCGGGGGGTTCCCCACAGATACGCAGTATTTT. It yields the protein CASSGTSGGFPTDTQYF.

The J gene is TRBJ2-1, the V gene TRBV6-5; maybe TRBD1 (5 bases). Germline CDR1 is MNHEY and CDR2 is SVGAGI. Trimming removed 5 bases at V and 15 bases at J, with 14 bases between. The CDR3 is 11 amino acids. The CDR3 reads CASSQGSGLFF. The CDR3 nucleotides are TGTGCCAGCAGTCAGGGCTCGGGTCTGTTCTTC.

This chain links TRBV5-6 with TRBJ2-2, with D perhaps TRBD1 (6 bases). The length of the CDR3 is 14 residues. CDR1 is SGHDT and CDR2 is YYEEEE in the germline V gene. Deletions cut 4 bases from V and 3 bases from J, with 10 bases between. The DNA of the CDR3 is TGTGCCAGCAGCGCGGACAGCTACACCGGGGAGCTGTTTTTT. Translated, it gives CASSADSYTGELFF.

The V gene is TRBV27, the J gene TRBJ2-1; 9 nucleotides match TRBD1. The ends lost 6 bases at V and 0 bases at J; junction bases unmatched: 6. Per germline, CDR1 MNHEY and CDR2 SMNVEV (reference sequence). This CDR3 has 16 amino acids. The CDR3: CASSSQGAGSYNEQFF. The DNA for the CDR3 is TGTGCCAGCAGCTCACAGGGGGCAGGCTCCTACAATGAGCAGTTCTTC.

This clone has only one observation. The chain has TRBV11-2 and TRBJ1-2; 7 bases are a match to TRBD1. Looked up from germline, CDR1 is SGHAT and CDR2 is FQNNGV. The CDR3 length is 14 residues. Germline trimming cut 8 bases from V and 7 bases from J; bases unmatched to any gene: 13. CDR3 in DNA: TGTGCCAGCTCCTACTACAGGGGCGGGGGTGGCTACACCTTC. This codes for CASSYYRGGGGYTF.

The chain employs TRBV10-3 and TRBJ1-1; tentatively, D is TRBD1 (5 bases). V lost 0 bases and J 10 bases, leaving 24 bases between the germline ends. The germline V gene has CDR1 ENHRY and CDR2 SYGVKD. The CDR3 spans 17 residues. The CDR3 loop reads CAISESNRRPQGGVAFF. The CDR3 DNA sequence: TGTGCCATCAGTGAGTCGAACCGTCGGCCGCAGGGAGGGGTAGCTTTCTTT.

The chain links TRBV6-4 to TRBJ1-4; D is unresolved. This CDR3 contains 14 residues. Germline-derived CDR1 and CDR2 are MRHNA and SNTAGT. Between the trimmed V and J ends, which lost 5 bases and 7 bases, there was a span of 14 bases. The CDR3 region is CASSLDVNSEKLFF. In DNA form, the CDR3 reads TGTGCCAGCAGTTTGGATGTAAATAGTGAAAAACTGTTTTTT.

The genes are TRBV28 and TRBJ1-2; D might be TRBD1 (5 bases). Germline values: CDR1 MDHEN, CDR2 SYDVKM. Trimming shortened V by 2 bases and J by 4 bases, and 14 bases separated the two germline ends. This CDR3 is 15 amino acids long. DNA for the CDR3: TGTGCCAGCAGTTTACCCTCACGGGACCTCTATGGCTACACCTTC. This gives the protein CASSLPSRDLYGYTF.

The gene calls are TRBV12-3 or TRBV12-4 and TRBJ2-7; D uncertain. Trimming cost V 6 bases and J 6 bases, with 12 bases left between them. The CDR3 is made up of 12 amino acids. This CDR3 reads CASSPQSAEQYF. The DNA for the CDR3 is TGTGCCAGCAGCCCTCAAAGCGCCGAGCAGTACTTC.

This clone was counted a single time. The chain employs TRBV3-1 (or the pseudogene TRBV3-2) and TRBJ1-1; D may be TRBD1 (6 bases). The CDR3 has 16 amino acids. Germline-derived CDR1 and CDR2 are LGHDT and YNNKEL (reference sequence). The V and J ends lost 4 bases and 1 base respectively, with 16 bases between them. The CDR3 nucleotides read TGTGCCAGCAGCCGACGTGGGGGGGGCGGGAACACTGAAGCTTTCTTT. Translated, it gives CASSRRGGGGNTEAFF.

The DNA for the CDR3 is TGTGCCAGCAGTCAGGACGTTACCTACGAGCAGTACTTC. The encoded protein is CASSQDVTYEQYF. The J gene is TRBJ2-7, the V gene TRBV27; D is ambiguous. This CDR3 is 13 amino acids long. The V gene lost 5 bases and the J gene lost 2 bases, with 10 bases spanning the gap. CDR1 and CDR2 from the germline V gene are MNHEY and SMNVEV (reference sequence).

The V call is TRBV3-1 (or the pseudogene TRBV3-2), the J call TRBJ2-5; TRBD2 matches at 10 bases. Germline CDR1 is LGHDT and CDR2 is YNNKEL (reference sequence). The CDR3 loop spans 17 amino acids. With V trimmed by 1 base and J by 6 bases, 11 bases remained unmatched. The CDR3 DNA reads as TGTGCCAGCAGCCAAGGCACTAGCGGGGCAAAACGGCAGACCCAGTACTTC. Translating it yields CASSQGTSGAKRQTQYF.

The rearrangement links TRBV27 to TRBJ2-3; 11 nucleotides line up with TRBD2. CDR3 size: 15 residues. Germline values: CDR1 MNHEY, CDR2 SMNVEV (reference sequence). V shed 5 bases, J shed 3 bases, and the junction held 4 bases outside the gene matches. The CDR3 nucleotides read TGTGCCAGCAGTGAACTAGCGGGGGTAACAGATACGCAGTATTTT. This encodes CASSELAGVTDTQYF.